Given below is one T cell receptor (beta chain) in context. The antigen remains undetermined. The data stem from a study of T-cell memory formation after mild COVID-19. TCRdb analysed the 5' RACE reads with MiXCR anew, one entry per CDR3 protein. The sample carries a few hundred thousand distinct CDR3 sequences, less than 20% recorded once. Per germline, CDR1 SGHRS and CDR2 YFSETQ. The CDR3 extends over 16 amino acids. Germline trimming cut 1 base from V and 0 bases from J; bases unmatched to any gene: 7. Study-level results: Mainly in CM and EM were contracting CD4+ clones; CD8+ were in EMRA.

The sequence came from a man aged 18 to 30 who had mild COVID-19 (a few samples of this study predate the infection). Cell type and time point are not known. This chain uses TRBV5-1 with TRBJ2-7, with 7 positions matching TRBD1. Sequencing used PBMCs or a T cell subset sorted from them (not recorded which). The CDR3 DNA follows: TGCGCCAGCAGCTTGTCCCCCAGGGGGAGCTCCTACGAGCAGTACGTC. Residues: CASSLSPRGSSYEQYV.